The sequence of this T cell receptor beta chain was determined in a study of blood T cells in healthy people across ages. Study-level results: Both higher diversity and more naive CD4+ cells marked long-lived donors when set against aged donors.

There are 16 residues in the CDR3. Deletions cut 5 bases from V and 0 bases from J, with 16 bases between. From germline, CDR1 is SEHNR and CDR2 FQNEAQ (reference sequence). This clonotype came up a few times. The antigen is not known. Around 10 milliliters of peripheral blood were drawn from each donor. Next came a second PCR, run for about 6 to 12 cycles, which used a sample-barcoded 5' primer along with a J-beta primer mix. One entry per CDR3 protein, called by TCRdb with MiXCR from the 5' RACE reads. The sample includes 540,000 or so distinct CDR3 sequences, around 48% of them seen just once. The sequenced sample was blood. This chain joins TRBV7-9 and TRBJ2-5; tentatively, D is TRBD1 (6 bases). This TCR was recovered from a man at least 80 years old in good health. CDR3 amino acids: CASSNRVVGYQETQYF. The CDR3 nucleotides are TGTGCCAGCAGCAACAGGGTCGTCGGCTACCAAGAGACCCAGTACTTC.